The next 28 T cell receptor beta chains were all read from a single sample in a study of blood T cell repertoires in COVID-19. Clones were sequenced by immunoSEQ multiplex PCR, and TCRdb holds only the in-frame ones, with some missing. The data contain about 100,000 clones, approximately 62% of them singletons. Material for sequencing was peripheral blood. The receptors were sampled from a man older than 75 with acute or convalescent COVID-19.

The chain couples TRBV3-1 (or the pseudogene TRBV3-2) to TRBJ1-6, with TRBD1 matching 7 bases. With 1 base clipped from V and 10 bases from J, the junction kept 7 bases outside the gene matches. Germline-derived CDR1 and CDR2 are LGHDT and YNNKEL (reference sequence). The CDR3 is 15 amino acids. CDR3 in DNA: TGTGCCAGCAGCCAAGCCGGGACAGTAGGATCACCCCTCCACTTT. Protein product: CASSQAGTVGSPLHF.

V is TRBV7-6 and J is TRBJ2-2; 13 bases are shared with TRBD2. After removal of 5 bases from V and 8 bases from J, the junction contained 8 bases not matched to a gene. CDR1 SGHVS and CDR2 FNYEAQ come from the germline V gene. The CDR3 has 16 amino acids. The CDR3 DNA is TGTGCCAGCAGCGCCGGACTAGCGGGAGTTGTGGGGGAGCTGTTTTTT. This codes for CASSAGLAGVVGELFF. Full variable domain (missing parts from reference TRBV7-6 and TRBJ2-2): GAGVSQSPRYKVTKRGQDVALRCDPISGHVSLYWYRQALGQGPEFLTYFNYEAQQDKSGLPNDRFSAERPEGSISTLTIQRTEQRDSAMYRCASSAGLAGVVGELFFGEGSRLTVL.

The DNA of the CDR3 is TGCGCCAGCAGCCAAGATCAGGGTAGCGGGAGTGTCAATGAGCAGTTCTTC. Its protein product is CASSQDQGSGSVNEQFF. The chain couples TRBV4-3 to TRBJ2-1; 9 bases map to TRBD2. The V gene end was trimmed by 0 bases and the J gene end by 6 bases; junction bases not matched to a gene: 9. Germline CDR1 LGHNA, CDR2 YSLEER. The CDR3 has 17 amino acids.

The gene calls are TRBV7-2 and TRBJ1-6, with a tentative D call TRBD1 (5 bases). The V gene's germline CDR1 is SGHTA and CDR2 FQGNSA. The V gene lost 7 bases and the J gene lost 15 bases, with 13 bases spanning the gap. CDR3 size: 11 residues. The CDR3 loop is CASTAGRILHF. DNA for the CDR3: TGTGCCAGCACCGCGGGACGCATCCTCCACTTT.

This clone was seen at least ten times. The chain has TRBV7-8 and TRBJ1-2, with D tentatively TRBD1 (6 bases). V dropped 0 bases and J dropped 5 bases, with 10 bases sitting between them. Per germline, CDR1 SGHVS and CDR2 FQNEAQ. This CDR3 is 14 amino acids long. The CDR3 DNA sequence: TGTGCCAGCAGCTTAGCAGGGGGAGCATATGGCTACACCTTC. Translation gives CASSLAGGAYGYTF. Supplemented by reference TRBV7-8 and TRBJ1-2, the full variable domain reads GAGVSQSPRYKVAKRGQDVALRCDPISGHVSLFWYQQALGQGPEFLTYFQNEAQLDKSGLPSDRFFAERPEGSVSTLKIQRTQQEDSAVYLCASSLAGGAYGYTFGSGTRLTVV.

V and J are TRBV10-2 and TRBJ2-3; a weak D match, TRBD2 (5 bases). V was clipped by 2 bases and J by 6 bases, with 12 bases between them. Germline CDR1 WSHSY, CDR2 SAAADI. The CDR3 is 14 amino acids. CDR3: CASSEVSDTDTQYF. CDR3 nucleotide sequence: TGCGCCAGCAGTGAGGTTAGCGATACGGATACGCAGTATTTT.

This sequence joins TRBV6-5 and TRBJ1-3, with 7 bases identical to TRBD1. The length of the CDR3 is 16 residues. V lost 2 bases to trimming and J lost 2 bases; unmatched junction nucleotides: 6. Germline CDR1 is MNHEY and CDR2 is SVGAGI. DNA of the CDR3: TGTGCCAGCAGTTACACCACCCAGGGGGCTGGAAACACCATATATTTT. The encoded protein is CASSYTTQGAGNTIYF.

The chain links TRBV3-1 (or the pseudogene TRBV3-2) to TRBJ1-1; D is unresolved. The V and J ends lost 8 bases and 10 bases respectively, with 17 bases between them. The CDR3 has 12 amino acids. The germline gives CDR1 LGHDT, CDR2 YNNKEL (reference sequence). The CDR3 DNA reads as TGTGCCAGCTACGGAGGGTATGGGTCAGCTTTCTTT. Translating gives CASYGGYGSAFF.

The J gene is TRBJ1-1, the V gene TRBV19; possibly TRBD1 for D (5 bases). This CDR3 spans 13 amino acids. From germline, CDR1 is LNHDA and CDR2 SQIVND (reference sequence). V lost 10 bases, J lost 5 bases, and 17 bases lay in between. The chain's CDR3 is CATDPGSRTEAFF. In nucleotides, the CDR3 is TGTGCCACCGATCCAGGGTCTCGGACTGAAGCTTTCTTT. Full variable domain (missing parts from reference TRBV19 and TRBJ1-1): DGGITQSPKYLFRKEGQNVTLSCEQNLNHDAMYWYRQDPGQGLRLIYYSQIVNDFQKGDIAEGYSVSREKKESFPLTVTSAQKNPTAFYLCATDPGSRTEAFFGQGTRLTVV.

The chain joins TRBV18 to TRBJ2-7; 7 positions agree with TRBD2. The germline V gene has CDR1 KGHSH and CDR2 LQKENI. The junction had 6 bases not matched to a gene; V was cut back by 5 bases and J by 2 bases. The CDR3 consists of 14 residues. The CDR3 bases are TGTGCCAGCTCAAATAATCGGGGGGCCTACGAGCAGTACTTC. Amino acid sequence: CASSNNRGAYEQYF.

The chain employs TRBV19 and TRBJ2-1, with D maybe TRBD2 (6 bases). This CDR3 is built from 11 residues. The ends were cut back, 8 bases at V and 9 bases at J, with 11 bases in the middle. Per the germline V gene, CDR1 is LNHDA and CDR2 is SQIVND (reference sequence). The CDR3 loop is CASGGPGEQFF. The DNA of the CDR3 is TGTGCCAGTGGAGGGCCGGGTGAGCAGTTCTTC.

This clone was seen a handful of times. The chain uses TRBV27 and TRBJ2-5, with D possibly TRBD2 on 7 matching bases. The V gene's germline CDR1 is MNHEY and CDR2 SMNVEV (reference sequence). V gave up 6 bases and J gave up 4 bases, with 12 bases separating them. The CDR3 spans 13 residues. The CDR3 sequence is CASRTGGRETQYF. DNA for the CDR3: TGTGCCAGCAGAACGGGGGGCAGAGAGACCCAGTACTTC.

This clone was detected a few times. J is TRBJ1-1 and V is TRBV2; 8 nucleotides line up with TRBD1. CDR1 is SNHLY and CDR2 is FYNNEI in the germline V gene. Trimming took 8 bases from V and 5 from J; bases not matched to a gene: 10. The CDR3 contains 14 residues. The CDR3 here is CASGAGGVGTEAFF. CDR3 DNA sequence: TGTGCCAGCGGGGCAGGGGGCGTGGGTACTGAAGCTTTCTTT.

The chain's CDR3 is CASRPGQSGNTIYF. The CDR3 DNA follows: TGTGCCAGCAGACCCGGACAGTCTGGAAACACCATATATTTT. The chain is built from TRBV28 and TRBJ1-3; TRBD1 might be the D (6 bases). The length of the CDR3 is 14 residues. Trimming removed 6 bases from V and 1 base from J, with 10 bases in between. The germline gives CDR1 MDHEN, CDR2 SYDVKM.

The chain employs TRBV24-1 and TRBJ1-2, with 8 bases aligning to TRBD1. Germline trimming cut 3 bases from V and 6 bases from J; bases unmatched to any gene: 2. There are 13 residues in the CDR3. Germline values: CDR1 KGHDR, CDR2 SFDVKD. CDR3 DNA: TGTGCCACCAGTGATGCACAGGGGGATGGCTACACCTTC. Translation: CATSDAQGDGYTF.

The chain carries TRBV2 and TRBJ1-5, with TRBD1 matching over 11 bases. The CDR3 consists of 15 residues. V lost 3 bases, J lost 5 bases, and 3 bases stayed unmatched. The germline V gene encodes CDR1 SNHLY and CDR2 FYNNEI. CDR3 sequence: CASSDRTGGDQPQHF. DNA for the CDR3: TGTGCCAGCAGTGATCGGACAGGGGGCGATCAGCCCCAGCATTTT. The full variable domain, in which reference TRBV2 and TRBJ1-5 provide the parts outside the CDR3, is EPEVTQTPSHQVTQMGQEVILRCVPISNHLYFYWYRQILGQKVEFLVSFYNNEISEKSEIFDDQFSVERPDGSNFTLKIRSTKLEDSAMYFCASSDRTGGDQPQHFGDGTRLSIL.

V and J are TRBV6-2 or TRBV6-3 and TRBJ1-2; TRBD1 aligns across 7 bases. Germline V lookup: CDR1 MNHEY, CDR2 SVGEGT. This CDR3 region has 15 residues. J lost 3 bases, V lost 2 bases, and 6 bases had no gene match. CDR3 loop: CASSYLDREDYGYTF. For the CDR3, the DNA is TGTGCCAGCAGTTACCTCGACAGGGAGGACTATGGCTACACCTTC.

This sequence joins TRBV20-1 and TRBJ2-2; D call uncertain. V was cut by 3 bases and J by 3 bases, with 8 bases left in between. CDR1 and CDR2 (germline): DFQATT, SNEGSKA (reference sequence). CDR3 size: 13 residues. The CDR3 loop is CSASRVDTGELFF. The CDR3 DNA sequence: TGCAGTGCTAGTCGGGTAGACACCGGGGAGCTGTTTTTT.

For this clone: With a much larger clone just one base away, this may be a read error. J is TRBJ1-1 and V is TRBV7-2; no definite D call. V dropped 1 base and J dropped 0 bases, with 3 bases sitting between them. Germline CDR1 and CDR2: SGHTA and FQGNSA. The CDR3 totals 13 residues. Written as DNA, the CDR3 is TGTGCCAGCAGCTTAGTAATGAACACTGAAGCTTTCTTT. This sequence encodes CASSLVMNTEAFF.

The chain has TRBV6-1 and TRBJ2-5; 7 positions agree with TRBD1. The V segment lost 3 bases and the J segment 5 bases; nucleotides outside the gene matches: 6. Germline V gene data show CDR1 as MNHNS and CDR2 as SASEGT. The CDR3 extends over 14 amino acids. The CDR3 DNA follows: TGTGCCAGCAGTGATTCACAGGGGTGGGAGACCCAGTACTTC. Amino acid sequence: CASSDSQGWETQYF.

The rearrangement uses TRBV14 and TRBJ2-7; perhaps TRBD2 as D (5 bases). CDR1 is SGHDN, CDR2 FVKESK, per germline. The CDR3 has 15 amino acids. V was shortened by 0 bases and J by 6 bases, with 15 bases between the two germline ends. The CDR3 sequence: CASSQEVGRASEQYF. Here the CDR3 DNA reads TGTGCCAGCAGCCAAGAAGTGGGGAGAGCTAGCGAGCAGTACTTC.

The V gene is TRBV3-1 (or the pseudogene TRBV3-2), the J gene TRBJ2-3; D perhaps matches TRBD1 (6 bases). Trimming cost V 0 bases and J 2 bases, with 9 bases left between them. The CDR3 runs 15 residues. Germline V gene lookup returns CDR1 LGHDT and CDR2 YNNKEL (reference sequence). This chain's CDR3 is CASSQDGQLTDTQYF. CDR3 sequence (DNA): TGTGCCAGCAGCCAAGATGGACAGCTCACAGATACGCAGTATTTT.

J is TRBJ2-1 and V is TRBV19, with 10 bases that match TRBD2. CDR1 is LNHDA and CDR2 is SQIVND in the germline V gene (reference sequence). This CDR3 spans 15 amino acids. Unmatched junction bases numbered 3, after V lost 1 base and J lost 6 bases. The DNA for the CDR3 is TGTGCCAGTAGTATAGTCCGGACTAGCGGCAATGAGCAGTTCTTC. It encodes CASSIVRTSGNEQFF.

The V gene is TRBV28, the J gene TRBJ2-3; 7 bases fit TRBD1. The CDR3 consists of 14 residues. The germline CDR1 and CDR2 sequences are MDHEN and SYDVKM. V trimming: 9 bases; J trimming: 0 bases; junction bases outside the gene matches: 6. The CDR3 protein is CASIPGQSTDTQYF. The DNA for the CDR3 is TGTGCCAGTATACCGGGACAGAGCACAGATACGCAGTATTTT.

The V call is TRBV5-1, the J call TRBJ1-1, with a weak D call TRBD1 (5 bases). Germline CDR1 SGHRS, CDR2 YFSETQ. CDR3 size: 14 residues. The germline V and J ends were trimmed by 2 bases and 3 bases, with 11 bases remaining between them. The DNA for the CDR3 is TGCGCCAGCAGCTTTTGGGGGGTAGACACTGAAGCTTTCTTT. It yields the protein CASSFWGVDTEAFF.

The V gene is TRBV18, the J gene TRBJ1-5; 10 nucleotides align to TRBD1. Germline CDR1 reads KGHSH; CDR2 reads LQKENI. The CDR3 consists of 14 residues. The ends lost 5 bases at V and 7 bases at J; junction bases unmatched: 5. CDR3 coding DNA: TGTGCCAGCTCAGCCGGGACAGGGGACCAGCCCCAGCATTTT. It yields the protein CASSAGTGDQPQHF.

The V gene is TRBV9, the J gene TRBJ1-5, with 8 bases identical to TRBD1. Germline lookup yields CDR1 SGDLS and CDR2 YYNGEE. Germline trimming cut 0 bases from V and 6 bases from J; bases unmatched to any gene: 5. This CDR3 comprises 15 residues. The CDR3 is CASSVGDRGGQPQHF. As DNA, the CDR3 is TGTGCCAGCAGCGTAGGAGACAGGGGTGGTCAGCCCCAGCATTTT.

This clone was counted a few times. The chain combines TRBV11-3 with TRBJ2-6; TRBD1 agrees at 8 bases. Germline V CDR1 and CDR2: SGHNT, YENEEA. V lost 4 bases and J lost 10; bases outside the gene matches: 6. The CDR3 has 14 amino acids. This chain's CDR3 is CASSSGTGSNVLTF. The CDR3 region has the DNA TGTGCCAGCAGCTCGGGGACAGGTTCAAACGTCCTGACTTTC. The whole variable domain, filled in from reference TRBV11-3 and TRBJ2-6, reads EAGVVQSPRYKIIEKKQPVAFWCNPISGHNTLYWYLQNLGQGPELLIRYENEEAVDDSQLPKDRFSAERLKGVDSTLKIQPAELGDSAVYLCASSSGTGSNVLTFGAGSRLTVL.